The 8 T cell receptor beta chains below all came from one sample that was sequenced in a study of T cell repertoires in cytomegalovirus infection. Their specific antigens are unknown. Using its own MiXCR run on the reads, TCRdb lists one record per CDR3 protein. Counted here are under 350,000 distinct CDR3 sequences, 22% occurring once; the ten biggest clones make up roughly 20%. This material consisted of cultured PBMCs, taken from culture after CMV antigen stimulation. The receptors come from a human donor in good health (CMV status not recorded). Some clones in this sample may be carry-over from other donors' samples.

The chain employs TRBV7-2 and TRBJ1-6, with 7 bases lining up with TRBD1. J gave up 6 bases and V 5 bases, and 7 bases lay outside the gene matches. Germline values: CDR1 SGHTA, CDR2 FQGNSA. The CDR3 is 15 residues long. The CDR3 reads CASSPRQGRNSPLHF. The CDR3 DNA follows: TGTGCCAGCAGCCCTAGACAGGGCCGTAATTCACCCCTCCACTTT. The entire variable domain, with the rest obtained from reference TRBV7-2 and TRBJ1-6, is as follows: GAGVSQSPSNKVTEKGKDVELRCDPISGHTALYWYRQSLGQGLEFLIYFQGNSAPDKSGLPSDRFSAERTGGSVSTLTIQRTQQEDSAVYLCASSPRQGRNSPLHFGNGTRLTVT.

This clonotype was counted only a few times. The chain recombines TRBV29-1 with TRBJ2-2; D remains unclear. CDR1 is SQVTM and CDR2 is ANQGSEA in the germline V gene. The CDR3 consists of 14 residues. Trimming took off 4 bases at V and 5 bases at J, with 14 bases between the two ends. The CDR3 here is CSVGQTPTTGELFF. The CDR3 bases are TGCAGCGTTGGGCAGACACCTACTACCGGGGAGCTGTTTTTT.

The table lists this clonotype with a few counts. The V gene is TRBV28, the J gene TRBJ2-7, with TRBD2 matching over 7 bases. The J segment lost 0 bases and the V segment lost 7 bases, leaving 12 bases of the junction unmatched. There are 16 residues in the CDR3. Germline loops: CDR1 MDHEN, CDR2 SYDVKM. The CDR3 coding sequence is TGTGCCAGCAAAGAGCTCGGGGGGAGACTCTCCTACGAGCAGTACTTC. Its translation is CASKELGGRLSYEQYF.

V is TRBV5-1 and J is TRBJ2-7; 13 bases agree with TRBD2. Germline V lookup: CDR1 SGHRS, CDR2 YFSETQ. The CDR3 consists of 13 residues. V gave up 5 bases and J gave up 9 bases; unmatched junction bases: 5. In DNA form, the CDR3 reads TGCGCCAGCAGTAGGACTAGCGGGAGTTCGCAGTACGTC. It specifies CASSRTSGSSQYV.

The chain links TRBV28 to TRBJ2-5; TRBD1 agrees at 8 bases. The length of the CDR3 is 15 residues. Losses at the gene ends were 0 bases for V and 5 bases for J; bases not matched to a gene: 5. Per the germline V gene, CDR1 is MDHEN and CDR2 is SYDVKM. CDR3 DNA sequence: TGTGCCAGCAGTTTATGGTCAGGGGGCAGTGAGACCCAGTACTTC. Amino acids: CASSLWSGGSETQYF.

This clonotype was seen a single time. The gene calls are TRBV19 and TRBJ1-2; D may be TRBD1 (6 bases). V was trimmed by 3 bases and J by 4 bases, leaving 12 bases between them. The CDR3 runs to 14 residues. The V gene's germline CDR1 is LNHDA and CDR2 SQIVND (reference sequence). CDR3 in amino acids: CASSISQGPYGYTF. CDR3 DNA sequence: TGTGCCAGTAGTATTTCACAGGGTCCCTATGGCTACACCTTC. Combining the CDR3 with reference TRBV19 and TRBJ1-2 gives the whole variable domain DGGITQSPKYLFRKEGQNVTLSCEQNLNHDAMYWYRQDPGQGLRLIYYSQIVNDFQKGDIAEGYSVSREKKESFPLTVTSAQKNPTAFYLCASSISQGPYGYTFGSGTRLTVV.

This clonotype was seen many times. This chain links TRBV11-1 with TRBJ2-1; 8 bases are a match to TRBD2. The CDR3 loop spans 15 amino acids. V lost 1 base, J lost 6 bases, and 5 bases stayed unmatched. Germline V gene lookup returns CDR1 SGHAT and CDR2 FQDESV (reference sequence). In DNA, the CDR3 is TGTGCCAGCAGCTTAGAATTAGCGGGACCCAATGAGCAGTTCTTC. It codes for CASSLELAGPNEQFF.

This clonotype was seen a single time. This may stem from a read error, because a much larger clone lies one nucleotide away. The DNA of the CDR3 is TGTGCCGGCAGCGCTCTAGCGGGGCTGAGGGGCGAGCAGTACTTC. Its protein is CAGSALAGLRGEQYF. This chain connects TRBV7-6 to TRBJ2-7, with 9 bases matching TRBD2. Germline values: CDR1 SGHVS, CDR2 FNYEAQ. The CDR3 is made up of 15 amino acids.